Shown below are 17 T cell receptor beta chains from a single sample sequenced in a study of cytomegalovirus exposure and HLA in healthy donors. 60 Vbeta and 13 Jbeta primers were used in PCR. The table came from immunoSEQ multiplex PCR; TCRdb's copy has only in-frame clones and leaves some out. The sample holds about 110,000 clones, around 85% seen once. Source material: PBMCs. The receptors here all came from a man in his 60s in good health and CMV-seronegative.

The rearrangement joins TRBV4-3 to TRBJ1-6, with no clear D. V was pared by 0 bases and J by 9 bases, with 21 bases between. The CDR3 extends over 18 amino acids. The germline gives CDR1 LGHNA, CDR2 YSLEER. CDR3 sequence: CASSQERRGWGNSSPLHF. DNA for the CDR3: TGCGCCAGCAGCCAAGAAAGGAGAGGGTGGGGAAACAGTTCACCCCTCCACTTT.

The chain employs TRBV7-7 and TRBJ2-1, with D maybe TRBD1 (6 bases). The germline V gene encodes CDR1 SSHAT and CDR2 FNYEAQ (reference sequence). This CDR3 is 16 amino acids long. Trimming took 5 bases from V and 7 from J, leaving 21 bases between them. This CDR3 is CASSAFITGKKNEQFF. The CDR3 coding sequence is TGTGCCAGCAGCGCCTTTATAACAGGGAAAAAAAATGAGCAGTTCTTC.

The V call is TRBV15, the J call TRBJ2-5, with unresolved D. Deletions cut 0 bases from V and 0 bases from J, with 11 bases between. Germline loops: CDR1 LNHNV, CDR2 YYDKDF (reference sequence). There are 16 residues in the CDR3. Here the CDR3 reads CATSRDLRQNQETQYF. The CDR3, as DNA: TGTGCCACCAGCAGAGATCTGCGGCAAAACCAAGAGACCCAGTACTTC.

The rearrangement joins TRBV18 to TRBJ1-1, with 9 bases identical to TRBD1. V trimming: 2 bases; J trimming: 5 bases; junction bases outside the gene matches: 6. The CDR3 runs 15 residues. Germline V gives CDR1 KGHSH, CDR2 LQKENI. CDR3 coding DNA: TGTGCCAGCTCACCAACCACAGGGACAGGGACTGAAGCTTTCTTT. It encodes CASSPTTGTGTEAFF.

The CDR3 loop is CASSGAGTEYNEQFF. The CDR3 nucleotides read TGCGCCAGCAGCGGGGCGGGGACAGAGTACAATGAGCAGTTCTTC. The V call is TRBV5-1, the J call TRBJ2-1; TRBD1 might be the D (7 bases). The CDR3 runs 15 residues. Trimming removed 4 bases from V and 4 bases from J, with 15 bases in between. Germline values: CDR1 SGHRS, CDR2 YFSETQ. Full variable domain (remainder filled in from reference TRBV5-1 and TRBJ2-1): KAGVTQTPRYLIKTRGQQVTLSCSPISGHRSVSWYQQTPGQGLQFLFEYFSETQRNKGNFPGRFSGRQFSNSRSEMNVSTLELGDSALYLCASSGAGTEYNEQFFGPGTRLTVL.

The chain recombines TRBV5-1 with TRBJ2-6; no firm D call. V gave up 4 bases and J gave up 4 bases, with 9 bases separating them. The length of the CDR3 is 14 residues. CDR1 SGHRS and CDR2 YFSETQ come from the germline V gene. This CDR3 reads CASSATVGANVLTF. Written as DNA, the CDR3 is TGCGCCAGCAGCGCCACGGTCGGGGCCAACGTCCTGACTTTC.

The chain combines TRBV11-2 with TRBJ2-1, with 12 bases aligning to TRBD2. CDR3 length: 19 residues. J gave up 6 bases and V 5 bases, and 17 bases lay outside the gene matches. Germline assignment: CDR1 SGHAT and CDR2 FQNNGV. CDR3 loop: CASSPRVLAGGVNFNEQFF. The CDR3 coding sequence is TGTGCCAGCAGCCCCCGAGTTCTAGCGGGGGGGGTAAATTTCAATGAGCAGTTCTTC.

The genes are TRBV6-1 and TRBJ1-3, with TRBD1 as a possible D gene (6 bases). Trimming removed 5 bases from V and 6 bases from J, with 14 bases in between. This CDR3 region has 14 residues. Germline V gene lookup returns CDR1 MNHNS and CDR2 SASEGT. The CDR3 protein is CASSQTGGENTIYF. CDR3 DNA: TGTGCCAGCAGTCAGACAGGTGGAGAAAACACCATATATTTT.

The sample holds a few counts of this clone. The CDR3 region is CASSMRTGSYEKLFF. The CDR3 nucleotides are TGTGCCAGTAGTATGCGGACAGGGTCATATGAAAAACTGTTTTTT. The V call is TRBV19, the J call TRBJ1-4; 8 bases align to TRBD1. The J segment lost 6 bases and the V segment lost 3 bases, leaving 6 bases of the junction unmatched. This CDR3 has 15 amino acids. Germline V gene lookup returns CDR1 LNHDA and CDR2 SQIVND (reference sequence).

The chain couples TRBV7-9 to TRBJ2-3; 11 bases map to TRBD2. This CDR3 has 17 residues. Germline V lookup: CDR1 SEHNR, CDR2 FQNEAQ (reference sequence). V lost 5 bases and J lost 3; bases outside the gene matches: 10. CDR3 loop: CASSPGGASGGTDTQYF. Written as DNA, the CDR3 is TGTGCCAGCAGCCCAGGCGGGGCTAGCGGGGGGACAGATACGCAGTATTTT. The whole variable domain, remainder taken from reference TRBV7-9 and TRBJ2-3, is DTGVSQNPRHKITKRGQNVTFRCDPISEHNRLYWYRQTLGQGPEFLTYFQNEAQLEKSRLLSDRFSAERPKGSFSTLEIQRTEQGDSAMYLCASSPGGASGGTDTQYFGPGTRLTVL.

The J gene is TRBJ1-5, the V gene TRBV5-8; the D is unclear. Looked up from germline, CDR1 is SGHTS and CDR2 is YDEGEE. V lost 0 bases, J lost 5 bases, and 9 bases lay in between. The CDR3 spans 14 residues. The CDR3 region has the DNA TGTGCCAGCAGCTTGGGAGAAGTTGATCAGCCCCAGCATTTT. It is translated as CASSLGEVDQPQHF.

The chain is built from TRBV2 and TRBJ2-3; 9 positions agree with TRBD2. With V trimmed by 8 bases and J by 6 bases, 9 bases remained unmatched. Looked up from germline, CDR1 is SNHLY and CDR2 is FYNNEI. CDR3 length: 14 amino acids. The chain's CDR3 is CASSQRGVSDTQYF. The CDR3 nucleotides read TGTGCCAGCTCTCAGCGGGGGGTTAGCGATACGCAGTATTTT.

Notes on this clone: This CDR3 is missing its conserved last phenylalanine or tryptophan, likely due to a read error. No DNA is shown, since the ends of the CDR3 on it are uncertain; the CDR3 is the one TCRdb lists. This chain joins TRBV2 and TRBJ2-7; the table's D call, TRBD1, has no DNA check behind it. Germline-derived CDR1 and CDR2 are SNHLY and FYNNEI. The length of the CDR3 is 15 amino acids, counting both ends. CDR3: CASSDRLILGQRTPL.

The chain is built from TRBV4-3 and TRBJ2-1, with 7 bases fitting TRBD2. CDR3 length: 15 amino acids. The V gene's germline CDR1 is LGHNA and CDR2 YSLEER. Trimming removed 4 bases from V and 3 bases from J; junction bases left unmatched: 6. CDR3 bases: TGCGCCAGCAGCCTGCTTGCGGGGGACTACAATGAGCAGTTCTTC. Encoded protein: CASSLLAGDYNEQFF.

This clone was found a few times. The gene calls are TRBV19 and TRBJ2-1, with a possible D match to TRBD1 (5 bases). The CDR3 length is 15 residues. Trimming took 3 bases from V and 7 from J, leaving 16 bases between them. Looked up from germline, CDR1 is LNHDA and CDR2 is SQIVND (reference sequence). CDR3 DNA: TGTGCCAGTAGTATCGAACAGGCCCAATTTAATGAGCAGTTCTTC. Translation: CASSIEQAQFNEQFF. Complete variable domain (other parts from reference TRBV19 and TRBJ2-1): DGGITQSPKYLFRKEGQNVTLSCEQNLNHDAMYWYRQDPGQGLRLIYYSQIVNDFQKGDIAEGYSVSREKKESFPLTVTSAQKNPTAFYLCASSIEQAQFNEQFFGPGTRLTVL.

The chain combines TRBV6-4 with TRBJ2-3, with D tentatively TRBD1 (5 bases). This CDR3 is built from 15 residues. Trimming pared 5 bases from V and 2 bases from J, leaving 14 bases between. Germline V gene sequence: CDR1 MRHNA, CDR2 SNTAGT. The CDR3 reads CASSPTAIPTDTQYF. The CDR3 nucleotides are TGTGCCAGCAGTCCGACAGCGATCCCCACAGATACGCAGTATTTT.

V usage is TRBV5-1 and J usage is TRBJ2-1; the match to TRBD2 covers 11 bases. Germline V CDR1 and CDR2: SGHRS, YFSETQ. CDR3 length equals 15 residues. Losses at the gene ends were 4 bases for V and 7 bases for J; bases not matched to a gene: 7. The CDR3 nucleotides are TGCGCCAGCAGCGCGCGACTAGCGGGGCCGAATGAGCAGTTCTTC. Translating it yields CASSARLAGPNEQFF.